This TCR beta chain was documented in a study of blood T cell repertoires in COVID-19. V lost 2 bases and J 5 bases, leaving 10 bases between the germline ends. CDR1 is SGDLS, CDR2 YYNGEE, per germline. CDR3 size: 13 residues. Profiling relied on immunoSEQ multiplex PCR, and the TCRdb table lists in-frame clones only, not all of them. The sample contains tens of thousands of clones, more than 80% of which appear only once. The chain couples TRBV9 to TRBJ1-1, with TRBD1 as a possible D gene (5 bases). Sequencing was performed on peripheral blood. The receptor's source is a human donor in a cohort sampled during active COVID-19. This chain's CDR3 is CASSVQGWTEAFF. The CDR3 DNA follows: TGTGCCAGCAGCGTCCAGGGTTGGACTGAAGCTTTCTTT. Complete variable domain (other parts from reference TRBV9 and TRBJ1-1): DSGVTQTPKHLITATGQRVTLRCSPRSGDLSVYWYQQSLDQGLQFLIQYYNGEERAKGNILERFSAQQFPDLHSELNLSSLELGDSALYFCASSVQGWTEAFFGQGTRLTVV.